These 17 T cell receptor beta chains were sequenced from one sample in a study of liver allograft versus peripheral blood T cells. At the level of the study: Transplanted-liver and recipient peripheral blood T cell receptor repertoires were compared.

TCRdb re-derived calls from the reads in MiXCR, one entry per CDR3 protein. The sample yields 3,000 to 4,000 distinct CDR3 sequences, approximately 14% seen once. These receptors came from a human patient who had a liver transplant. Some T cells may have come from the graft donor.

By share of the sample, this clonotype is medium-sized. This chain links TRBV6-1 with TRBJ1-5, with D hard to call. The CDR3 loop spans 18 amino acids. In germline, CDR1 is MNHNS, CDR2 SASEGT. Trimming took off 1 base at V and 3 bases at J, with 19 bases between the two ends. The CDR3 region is CASSEEEGTSFVNQPQHF. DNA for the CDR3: TGTGCCAGCAGTGAAGAAGAGGGCACAAGTTTTGTCAATCAGCCCCAGCATTTT.

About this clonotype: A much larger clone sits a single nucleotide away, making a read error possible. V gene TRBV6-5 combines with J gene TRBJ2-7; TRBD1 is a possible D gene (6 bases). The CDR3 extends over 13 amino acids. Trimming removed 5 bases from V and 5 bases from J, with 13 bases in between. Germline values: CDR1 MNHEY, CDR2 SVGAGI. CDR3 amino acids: CASSKSGAHEQYF. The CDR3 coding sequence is TGTGCCAGCAGTAAATCAGGGGCCCACGAGCAGTACTTC.

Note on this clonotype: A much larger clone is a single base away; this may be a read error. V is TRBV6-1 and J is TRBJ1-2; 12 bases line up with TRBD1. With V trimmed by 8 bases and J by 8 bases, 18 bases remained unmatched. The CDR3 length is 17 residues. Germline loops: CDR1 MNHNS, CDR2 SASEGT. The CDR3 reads CASGSHSGTGGQRGYTF. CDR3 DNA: TGTGCCAGCGGATCTCACTCCGGGACAGGGGGCCAAAGGGGCTACACCTTC.

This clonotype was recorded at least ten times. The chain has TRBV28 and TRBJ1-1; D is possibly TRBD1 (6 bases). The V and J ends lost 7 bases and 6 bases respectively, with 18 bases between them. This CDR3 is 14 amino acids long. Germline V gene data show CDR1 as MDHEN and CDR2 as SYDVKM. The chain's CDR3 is CASTRGGGLAEAFF. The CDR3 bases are TGTGCCAGCACCCGGGGAGGGGGGCTTGCTGAAGCTTTCTTT. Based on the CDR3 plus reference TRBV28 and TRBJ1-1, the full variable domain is DVKVTQSSRYLVKRTGEKVFLECVQDMDHENMFWYRQDPGLGLRLIYFSYDVKMKEKGDIPEGYSVSREKKERFSLILESASTNQTSMYLCASTRGGGLAEAFFGQGTRLTVV.

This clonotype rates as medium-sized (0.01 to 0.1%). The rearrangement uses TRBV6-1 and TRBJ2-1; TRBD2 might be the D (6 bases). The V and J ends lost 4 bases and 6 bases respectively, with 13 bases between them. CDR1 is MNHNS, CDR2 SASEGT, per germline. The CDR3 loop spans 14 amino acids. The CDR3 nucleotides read TGTGCCAGCAGTGGAAGGATGGGGGGCAATGAGCAGTTCTTC. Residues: CASSGRMGGNEQFF.

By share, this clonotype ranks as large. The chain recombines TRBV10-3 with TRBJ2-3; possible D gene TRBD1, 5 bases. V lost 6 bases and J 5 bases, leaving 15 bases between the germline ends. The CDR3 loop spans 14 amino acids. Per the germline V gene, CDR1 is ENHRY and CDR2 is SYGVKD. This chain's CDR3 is CAIREGASIDTQYF. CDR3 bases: TGTGCCATCAGGGAAGGGGCCTCGATAGATACGCAGTATTTT.

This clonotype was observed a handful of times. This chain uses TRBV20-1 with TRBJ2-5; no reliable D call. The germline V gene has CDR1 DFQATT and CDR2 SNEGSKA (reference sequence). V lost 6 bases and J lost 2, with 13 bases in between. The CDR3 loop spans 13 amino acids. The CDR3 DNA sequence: TGCAGTGCCGTGAGCAGGAGTCAAGAGACCCAGTACTTC. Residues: CSAVSRSQETQYF.

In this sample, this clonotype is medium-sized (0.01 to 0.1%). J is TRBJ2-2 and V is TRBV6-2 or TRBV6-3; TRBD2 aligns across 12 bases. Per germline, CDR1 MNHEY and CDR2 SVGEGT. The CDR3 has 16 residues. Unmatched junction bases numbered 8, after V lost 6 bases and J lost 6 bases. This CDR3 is CASSQTSGSNAGELFF. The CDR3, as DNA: TGTGCCAGCAGCCAGACTAGCGGGAGTAACGCCGGGGAGCTGTTTTTT.

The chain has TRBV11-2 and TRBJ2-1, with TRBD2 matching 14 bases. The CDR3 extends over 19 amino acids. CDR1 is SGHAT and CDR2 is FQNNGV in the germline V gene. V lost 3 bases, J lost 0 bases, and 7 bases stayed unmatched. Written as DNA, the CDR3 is TGTGCCAGCAGCTTCCTGGGACTAGCGGGGGCGAGCTCCTACAATGAGCAGTTCTTC. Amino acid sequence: CASSFLGLAGASSYNEQFF.

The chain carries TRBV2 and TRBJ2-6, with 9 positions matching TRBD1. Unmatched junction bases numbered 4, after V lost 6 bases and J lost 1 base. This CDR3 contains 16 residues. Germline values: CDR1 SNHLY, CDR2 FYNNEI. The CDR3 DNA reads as TGTGCCAGCAGAGAGACAGGGGGGTCTGGGGCCAACGTCCTGACTTTC. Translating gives CASRETGGSGANVLTF.

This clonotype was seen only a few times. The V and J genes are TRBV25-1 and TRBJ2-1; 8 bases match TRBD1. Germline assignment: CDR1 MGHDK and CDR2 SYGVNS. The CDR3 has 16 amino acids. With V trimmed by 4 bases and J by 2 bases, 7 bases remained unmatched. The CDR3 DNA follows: TGTGCCAGCAGTGGACAGGGGTCAACAACCTACAATGAGCAGTTCTTC. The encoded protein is CASSGQGSTTYNEQFF.

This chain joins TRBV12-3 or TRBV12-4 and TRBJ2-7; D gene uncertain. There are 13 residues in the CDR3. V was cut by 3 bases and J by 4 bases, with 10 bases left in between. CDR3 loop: CASSFQRSYEQYF. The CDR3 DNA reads TGTGCCAGCAGTTTCCAGCGATCGTACGAGCAGTACTTC.

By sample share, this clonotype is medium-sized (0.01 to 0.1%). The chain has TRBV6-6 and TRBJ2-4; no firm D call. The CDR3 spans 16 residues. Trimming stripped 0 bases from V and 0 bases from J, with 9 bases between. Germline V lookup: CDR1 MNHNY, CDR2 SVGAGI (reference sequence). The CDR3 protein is CASSYSDTVAKNIQYF. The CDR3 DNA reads TGTGCCAGCAGTTACTCCGACACCGTAGCCAAAAACATTCAGTACTTC.

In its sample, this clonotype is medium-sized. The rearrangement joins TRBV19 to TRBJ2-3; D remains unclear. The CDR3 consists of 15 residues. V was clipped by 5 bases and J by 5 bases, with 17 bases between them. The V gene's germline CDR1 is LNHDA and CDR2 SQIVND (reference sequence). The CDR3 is CASSPEQGWEDTQYF. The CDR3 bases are TGTGCCAGTAGTCCCGAGCAAGGGTGGGAAGATACGCAGTATTTT. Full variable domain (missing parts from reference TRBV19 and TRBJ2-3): DGGITQSPKYLFRKEGQNVTLSCEQNLNHDAMYWYRQDPGQGLRLIYYSQIVNDFQKGDIAEGYSVSREKKESFPLTVTSAQKNPTAFYLCASSPEQGWEDTQYFGPGTRLTVL.

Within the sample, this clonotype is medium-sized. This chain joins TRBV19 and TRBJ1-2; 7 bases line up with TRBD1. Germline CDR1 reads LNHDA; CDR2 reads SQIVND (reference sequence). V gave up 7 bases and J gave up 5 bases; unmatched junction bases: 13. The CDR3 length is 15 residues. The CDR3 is CASIRSGTEGYGYTF. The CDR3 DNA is TGTGCCAGTATAAGATCCGGGACAGAAGGGTATGGCTACACCTTC.

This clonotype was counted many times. This CDR3 reads CAWSDQGAVSNQPQHF. The DNA of the CDR3 is TGTGCCTGGAGTGACCAGGGGGCTGTTTCTAATCAGCCCCAGCATTTT. V is TRBV30 and J is TRBJ1-5, with 8 bases lining up with TRBD1. With 1 base clipped from V and 4 bases from J, the junction kept 9 bases outside the gene matches. The germline V gene has CDR1 GTSNPN and CDR2 SVGIG (reference sequence). This CDR3 is 16 amino acids long. Full variable domain (outside the CDR3, taken from reference TRBV30 and TRBJ1-5): SQTIHQWPATLVQPVGSPLSLECTVEGTSNPNLYWYRQAAGRGLQLLFYSVGIGQISSEVPQNLSASRPQDRQFILSSKKLLLSDSGFYLCAWSDQGAVSNQPQHFGDGTRLSIL.

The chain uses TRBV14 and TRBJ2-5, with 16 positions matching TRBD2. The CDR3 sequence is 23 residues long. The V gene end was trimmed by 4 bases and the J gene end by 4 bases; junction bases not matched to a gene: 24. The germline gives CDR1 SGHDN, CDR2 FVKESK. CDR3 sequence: CASSPSLMKTGGLAGGPRETQYF. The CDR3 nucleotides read TGTGCCAGCAGCCCTTCTTTGATGAAGACTGGGGGACTAGCGGGAGGGCCGAGAGAGACCCAGTACTTC.